This is a list of T cell receptor beta chains from one sample in a study of blood T cells in healthy people across ages. Using its own MiXCR run on the 5' RACE reads, TCRdb lists one record per CDR3 protein. This sample has approximately 960,000 distinct CDR3 sequences, with about 28% found just once. This sample also appeared in a second study, on T cells of mothers and their children.

The sequenced sample was blood. Every receptor here comes from a woman aged 40 to 50 in good health. The conserved cysteine and the conserved F or W are not part of the CDR3 here. The D gene is left open where the match is weak.

j_gene,d_gene,v_gene,CDR3aa
TRBJ2-1,TRBD2,TRBV6-1,ASPPIAGGMNEQF
TRBJ2-7,TRBD1,TRBV14,ASSQFAPGQGFYEQY
TRBJ1-2,NA,TRBV30,AWSRIFLRDGSYGYT
TRBJ2-5,NA,TRBV7-9,ASSKTGTTQETQY
TRBJ1-2,TRBD1,TRBV30,ACKARGQGNGYT
TRBJ2-7,TRBD2,TRBV20-1,SASADGTSGVYEQY
TRBJ2-7,NA,TRBV5-5,ASSLAFGIHEQY
TRBJ2-7,NA,TRBV4-1,ASSQAEGTYEQY
TRBJ2-4,NA,TRBV10-3,AVSAGLPGGNIQY
TRBJ1-3,NA,TRBV2,ASRIGDTIY